Listed below are T cell receptor beta chains from one sample, sequenced in a study of cytotoxic CD8 clonotypes in ibrutinib-treated CLL. Clones were sequenced by immunoSEQ multiplex PCR, and TCRdb holds only the in-frame ones, with some missing. This repertoire shows some 300,000 clones, around four fifths found once; its top ten account for more than 6%. Specimen: PBMCs, collected before ibrutinib treatment. Receptor source: a human donor with chronic lymphocytic leukemia. The CDR3 runs from the conserved cysteine through the conserved F or W. The order of the fields is CDR3 protein, CDR3 DNA, D gene, V gene, clone size, J gene. A D gene is named only where the DNA matches it firmly. Size values are once, few and many counts, or a class for expanded clones, and some rows have none.

CDR3aa: CASSFFGSSGNIGELFF; CDR3nt: TGTGCCAGCAGTTTTTTCGGGTCTAGCGGGAACATCGGGGAGCTGTTTTTT; d_gene: TRBD2; v_gene: TRBV27; abundance: -; j_gene: TRBJ2-2
CDR3aa: CASSPSFDTDTQYF; CDR3nt: TGTGCCAGCAGCCCATCCTTCGACACAGATACGCAGTATTTT; d_gene: -; v_gene: TRBV9; abundance: -; j_gene: TRBJ2-3
CDR3aa: CASSVRLTEAFF; CDR3nt: TGTGCCAGCAGTGTACGGTTAACTGAAGCTTTCTTT; d_gene: -; v_gene: TRBV2; abundance: -; j_gene: TRBJ1-1
CDR3aa: CASSDNGQGLSYEQYF; CDR3nt: TGTGCCAGCAGTGACAATGGGCAAGGCTTATCCTACGAGCAGTACTTC; d_gene: -; v_gene: TRBV2; abundance: -; j_gene: TRBJ2-7
CDR3aa: CASSPLTSGSVEQYF; CDR3nt: TGTGCCAGCAGCCCCCTGACTAGCGGGAGTGTCGAGCAGTACTTC; d_gene: TRBD2; v_gene: TRBV28; abundance: -; j_gene: TRBJ2-7
CDR3aa: CATGVWSSYNEQFF; CDR3nt: TGCGCCACCGGAGTTTGGAGCTCCTACAATGAGCAGTTCTTC; d_gene: -; v_gene: TRBV10-2; abundance: -; j_gene: TRBJ2-1
CDR3aa: CASMLRGNTEAFF; CDR3nt: TGTGCCAGCATGCTCAGGGGGAACACTGAAGCTTTCTTT; d_gene: -; v_gene: TRBV2; abundance: once; j_gene: TRBJ1-1
CDR3aa: CASSEGPRATYEQYF; CDR3nt: TGCGCCAGCAGCGAGGGACCGCGCGCCACCTACGAGCAGTACTTC; d_gene: -; v_gene: TRBV5-1; abundance: -; j_gene: TRBJ2-7
CDR3aa: CASSRQGYADTQYF; CDR3nt: TGTGCCAGCAGCCGACAGGGGTACGCAGATACGCAGTATTTT; d_gene: TRBD1; v_gene: TRBV27; abundance: -; j_gene: TRBJ2-3
CDR3aa: CASSPLAGEYEQYF; CDR3nt: TGTGCCAGCAGCCCCTTAGCGGGAGAGTACGAGCAGTACTTC; d_gene: TRBD2; v_gene: TRBV7-2; abundance: few; j_gene: TRBJ2-7
CDR3aa: CASSYSGTSGETQYF; CDR3nt: TGTGCCAGCAGTTACTCCGGGACTAGCGGGGAGACCCAGTACTTC; d_gene: TRBD2; v_gene: TRBV6-5; abundance: once; j_gene: TRBJ2-5
CDR3aa: CASSQDLKNTIYF; CDR3nt: TGCGCCAGCAGCCAAGATCTGAAAAACACCATATATTTT; d_gene: -; v_gene: TRBV4-1; abundance: -; j_gene: TRBJ1-3
CDR3aa: CAWSARWTSGKGSNEQFF; CDR3nt: TGTGCCTGGAGTGCCCGGTGGACTAGCGGGAAGGGCTCCAATGAGCAGTTCTTC; d_gene: TRBD2; v_gene: TRBV30; abundance: -; j_gene: TRBJ2-1
CDR3aa: CASSPSSGPRSYEQYF; CDR3nt: TGTGCCAGCAGTCCGTCTAGCGGTCCTCGCTCCTACGAGCAGTACTTC; d_gene: TRBD2; v_gene: TRBV27; abundance: -; j_gene: TRBJ2-7
CDR3aa: CASSLYGRMNTEAFF; CDR3nt: TGTGCCAGCAGTTTGTACGGACGAATGAACACTGAAGCTTTCTTT; d_gene: -; v_gene: TRBV28; abundance: -; j_gene: TRBJ1-1
CDR3aa: CASHKDTYEQYF; CDR3nt: TGTGCCAGCCATAAGGACACCTACGAGCAGTACTTC; d_gene: -; v_gene: TRBV2; abundance: -; j_gene: TRBJ2-7
CDR3aa: CASSAGTSNEQFF; CDR3nt: TGCGCCAGCAGTGCCGGGACTAGCAATGAGCAGTTCTTC; d_gene: TRBD2; v_gene: TRBV10-1; abundance: few; j_gene: TRBJ2-1
CDR3aa: CSVGSNYGYTF; CDR3nt: TGCAGTGTCGGGAGTAACTATGGCTACACCTTC; d_gene: -; v_gene: TRBV20-1; abundance: -; j_gene: TRBJ1-2
CDR3aa: CASRGDGSITGELFF; CDR3nt: TGCGCCAGCAGAGGCGACGGGAGTATCACCGGGGAGCTGTTTTTT; d_gene: -; v_gene: TRBV5-1; abundance: once; j_gene: TRBJ2-2
CDR3aa: CASSQDREHGYTF; CDR3nt: TGTGCCAGCAGCCAAGACAGGGAGCATGGCTACACCTTC; d_gene: TRBD1; v_gene: TRBV7-2; abundance: -; j_gene: TRBJ1-2
CDR3aa: CASSLAFRDHEQFF; CDR3nt: TGTGCCAGCAGCTTAGCGTTCAGGGACCATGAGCAGTTCTTC; d_gene: -; v_gene: TRBV7-9; abundance: -; j_gene: TRBJ2-1
CDR3aa: CASSQDRAGLSYEQYF; CDR3nt: TGCGCCAGCAGCCAAGATCGCGCGGGGCTCTCCTACGAGCAGTACTTC; d_gene: -; v_gene: TRBV4-3; abundance: -; j_gene: TRBJ2-7
CDR3aa: CSVARQGSSTDTQYF; CDR3nt: TGCAGCGTTGCCAGGCAGGGGAGTAGCACAGATACGCAGTATTTT; d_gene: -; v_gene: TRBV29-1; abundance: -; j_gene: TRBJ2-3
CDR3aa: CASSEEVGQGQFF; CDR3nt: TGTGCCAGCAGTGAAGAAGTGGGACAGGGGCAGTTCTTC; d_gene: TRBD1; v_gene: TRBV2; abundance: -; j_gene: TRBJ2-1
CDR3aa: CASGLPGGIFQPQHF; CDR3nt: TGTGCCAGCGGACTACCAGGGGGCATCTTCCAGCCCCAGCATTTT; d_gene: TRBD1; v_gene: TRBV28; abundance: -; j_gene: TRBJ1-5
CDR3aa: CASIYGTGGTEAFF; CDR3nt: TGTGCCAGTATATATGGGACAGGGGGCACTGAAGCTTTCTTT; d_gene: TRBD1; v_gene: TRBV19; abundance: -; j_gene: TRBJ1-1
CDR3aa: CASSQEYPGPYYGYTF; CDR3nt: TGCGCCAGCAGCCAAGAATATCCAGGGCCCTACTATGGCTACACCTTC; d_gene: -; v_gene: TRBV4-3; abundance: -; j_gene: TRBJ1-2
CDR3aa: CATSRGRNNQPQHF; CDR3nt: TGTGCCACCAGCAGAGGACGGAACAATCAGCCCCAGCATTTT; d_gene: -; v_gene: TRBV15; abundance: -; j_gene: TRBJ1-5
CDR3aa: CASSLARPSGNTIYF; CDR3nt: TGTGCCAGCAGTTTGGCGAGACCCTCTGGAAACACCATATATTTT; d_gene: -; v_gene: TRBV28; abundance: once; j_gene: TRBJ1-3
CDR3aa: CASSGQGFWEKLFF; CDR3nt: TGTGCCAGCAGCGGACAGGGGTTTTGGGAAAAACTGTTTTTT; d_gene: TRBD1; v_gene: TRBV6-1; abundance: -; j_gene: TRBJ1-4
CDR3aa: CASRYTGGSSSEKLFF; CDR3nt: TGTGCCAGCAGATACACAGGGGGGAGTAGTTCCGAAAAACTGTTTTTT; d_gene: TRBD1; v_gene: TRBV2; abundance: -; j_gene: TRBJ1-4
CDR3aa: CAWSVSGQPQHF; CDR3nt: TGTGCCTGGAGTGTATCGGGTCAGCCCCAGCATTTT; d_gene: -; v_gene: TRBV30; abundance: few; j_gene: TRBJ1-5
CDR3aa: CASSLAGHVPYF; CDR3nt: TGTGCCAGCAGCTTAGCTGGCCATGTCCCGTATTTT; d_gene: -; v_gene: TRBV7-9; abundance: -; j_gene: TRBJ2-3
CDR3aa: CASSVPSGGRYNEQFF; CDR3nt: TGTGCCAGCAGCGTCCCGAGCGGGGGCAGATACAATGAGCAGTTCTTC; d_gene: TRBD2; v_gene: TRBV7-9; abundance: -; j_gene: TRBJ2-1
CDR3aa: CASSPYNEQFF; CDR3nt: TGTGCCAGCAGCCCATACAATGAGCAGTTCTTC; d_gene: -; v_gene: TRBV7-8; abundance: -; j_gene: TRBJ2-1
CDR3aa: CAWSVRGTDTQYF; CDR3nt: TGTGCCTGGAGTGTAAGGGGGACAGATACGCAGTATTTT; d_gene: -; v_gene: TRBV30; abundance: -; j_gene: TRBJ2-3
CDR3aa: CAWSVRVTGELFF; CDR3nt: TGTGCCTGGAGTGTACGAGTCACCGGGGAGCTGTTTTTT; d_gene: -; v_gene: TRBV30; abundance: -; j_gene: TRBJ2-2
CDR3aa: CASKVGTMNTEAFF; CDR3nt: TGTGCCAGCAAGGTTGGCACAATGAACACTGAAGCTTTCTTT; d_gene: -; v_gene: TRBV6-1; abundance: -; j_gene: TRBJ1-1
CDR3aa: CASRGEAALYEQYF; CDR3nt: TGTGCCAGCAGGGGCGAAGCGGCGCTGTACGAGCAGTACTTC; d_gene: -; v_gene: TRBV6-1; abundance: -; j_gene: TRBJ2-7
CDR3aa: CASSQNLGHRSNTEAFF; CDR3nt: TGCGCCAGCAGCCAAAACTTGGGACACAGGTCGAACACTGAAGCTTTCTTT; d_gene: -; v_gene: TRBV4-3; abundance: -; j_gene: TRBJ1-1
CDR3aa: CASSLTITGYTGELFF; CDR3nt: TGTGCCAGCAGCTTAACGATAACAGGGTACACCGGGGAGCTGTTTTTT; d_gene: -; v_gene: TRBV7-3; abundance: -; j_gene: TRBJ2-2
CDR3aa: CASSLSKGGGGTQYF; CDR3nt: TGTGCCAGCAGTTTATCGAAAGGGGGAGGAGGTACGCAGTATTTT; d_gene: -; v_gene: TRBV27; abundance: few; j_gene: TRBJ2-3
CDR3aa: CAWTDRGSGFF; CDR3nt: TGTGCCTGGACTGACAGGGGAAGCGGTTTCTTT; d_gene: TRBD1; v_gene: TRBV30; abundance: -; j_gene: TRBJ1-1